This is a list of T cell receptor beta chains from one sample in a study of blood T cell repertoires in COVID-19. This table comes from immunoSEQ multiplex PCR, and its TCRdb copy is limited to in-frame clones, with some not included. The sample yields under 150,000 clones, about 85% seen once. Material: peripheral blood. The receptors stem from a woman aged 55-69 years with COVID-19, enrolled during active disease. CDR3s include the opening cysteine and the closing phenylalanine or tryptophan. Fields, in order: D gene, CDR3 length, V gene, clone size, J gene, CDR3 DNA, CDR3 protein. The D gene is left open where the match is weak. The listing skips clone size in some rows; elsewhere it reads once, few, many or a size class.

>.|13|TRBV7-3|.|TRBJ2-3
TGTGCCAGCAGCTTGGGGGCGGGAGATACGCAGTATTTT
CASSLGAGDTQYF
>.|15|TRBV14|.|TRBJ2-6
TGTGCCAGCAGCCAAGCCAGCTCTGGGGCCAACGTCCTGACTTTC
CASSQASSGANVLTF
>.|17|TRBV5-1|medium-sized|TRBJ2-5
TGCGCCAGCAGCTTGGCTGCAGGAGCGGTGATAACGGAGACCCAGTACTTC
CASSLAAGAVITETQYF
>.|14|TRBV19|.|TRBJ1-1
TGTGCCAGTAGTATTGACCCCAGGCCAACTGAAGCTTTCTTT
CASSIDPRPTEAFF
>.|15|TRBV2|.|TRBJ1-1
TGTGCCAGCAGTGAAAAACCGGGACTGGGCACTGAAGCTTTCTTT
CASSEKPGLGTEAFF
>TRBD1|14|TRBV7-9|.|TRBJ1-1
TGTGCCAGCAGCACACAGGGGTGGAACACTGAAGCTTTCTTT
CASSTQGWNTEAFF
>TRBD2|16|TRBV7-2|.|TRBJ2-2
TGTGCCAGCAGCTTGCAGGGAGGGGCGAACACCGGGGAGCTGTTTTTT
CASSLQGGANTGELFF
>TRBD2|13|TRBV7-3|.|TRBJ2-5
TGTGCCAGCAGCCGCGGGGGAGGAGAGACCCAGTACTTC
CASSRGGGETQYF
>.|15|TRBV5-5|.|TRBJ2-1
TGTGCCAGCAGCTTGGGCGGGGTCTCCTACAATGAGCAGTTCTTC
CASSLGGVSYNEQFF
>TRBD1|21|TRBV19|.|TRBJ2-5
TGTGCCAGTAGTGGTACCGGGACAGGGGGGATAAGGGCATCGACCCAAGAGACCCAGTACTTC
CASSGTGTGGIRASTQETQYF
>TRBD1|14|TRBV4-2|.|TRBJ1-1
TGTGCCAGCAGCCAAGATCAGGGGGGCACTGAAGCTTTCTTT
CASSQDQGGTEAFF
>.|12|TRBV27|.|TRBJ1-2
TGTGCCAGCAGTGGGCCTTTCTATGGCTACACCTTC
CASSGPFYGYTF
>TRBD1|12|TRBV30|.|TRBJ2-1
TGTGCCTGGACAGGGGGTCCCGATGAGCAGTTCTTC
CAWTGGPDEQFF
>TRBD1|16|TRBV3-1/TRBV3-2|once|TRBJ1-1
TGTGCCAGCAGCCCAGGGACAGGGGACCTGAACACTGAAGCTTTCTTT
CASSPGTGDLNTEAFF
>TRBD1|15|TRBV6-5|few|TRBJ1-1
TGTGCCAGCAGTTACGCCGGACAGGCGAACACTGAAGCTTTCTTT
CASSYAGQANTEAFF
>.|15|TRBV3-1/TRBV3-2|.|TRBJ2-2
TGTGCCAGCAGCCCCCAGGAGGCGGACACCGGGGAGCTGTTTTTT
CASSPQEADTGELFF
>TRBD1|12|TRBV6-5|.|TRBJ2-2
TGTGCCAGCAGTATATTGACAGGGGGGCTGTTTTTT
CASSILTGGLFF
>.|17|TRBV21-1|.|TRBJ1-5
TGTGCCAGCAGCACCCTTGGGTTGACACCTAGCAATCAGCCCCAGCATTTT
CASSTLGLTPSNQPQHF
>.|14|TRBV3-1/TRBV3-2|.|TRBJ1-3
TGTGCCAGCAGTCAACTCCCCTCTGGAAACACCATATATTTT
CASSQLPSGNTIYF
>TRBD2|18|TRBV9|.|TRBJ2-2
TGTGCCAGCAGCGTAGGGTGGACTAGCGGGGGGAACACCGGGGAGCTGTTTTTT
CASSVGWTSGGNTGELFF
>.|15|TRBV24-1|once|TRBJ1-3
TGTGCCACCAGTGATGGGCGAGGGCATAGCGACACCATATATTTT
CATSDGRGHSDTIYF
>TRBD2|15|TRBV9|.|TRBJ2-5
TGTGCCAGCAGCTCCGGGGGGGCGGAACAAGAGACCCAGTACTTC
CASSSGGAEQETQYF
>TRBD1|16|TRBV7-6|.|TRBJ1-3
TGTGCCAGCAGCCCGACAGGGGGATACTCTGGAAACACCATATATTTT
CASSPTGGYSGNTIYF
>TRBD1|18|TRBV19|once|TRBJ1-6
TGTGCCAGTACCCCGGGACAGGGGAAGGGGTCCTATAATTCACCCCTCCACTTT
CASTPGQGKGSYNSPLHF
>.|12|TRBV6-6|.|TRBJ2-7
TGTGCCAGCAGTTACTCCTACTACGAGCAGTACTTC
CASSYSYYEQYF
>.|13|TRBV11-2|.|TRBJ1-1
TGTGCCAGCAGCCCAGGGGATTGGACTGAAGCTTTCTTT
CASSPGDWTEAFF
>.|12|TRBV4-1|.|TRBJ1-5
TGCGCCAGCAGCCCGCGAGCGGGGCCCCAGCATTTT
CASSPRAGPQHF
>.|13|TRBV27|few|TRBJ1-2
TGTGCCAGCAGTTCAACGGTTAACTATGGCTACACCTTC
CASSSTVNYGYTF
>TRBD1|14|TRBV7-2|once|TRBJ2-7
TGTGCCAGCAGCTTATTGGACAGGGGGGGCGAGCAGTACTTC
CASSLLDRGGEQYF
>.|14|TRBV4-3|.|TRBJ2-1
TGCGCCAGCAGCCAAGATCGGAGCTACAATGAGCAGTTCTTC
CASSQDRSYNEQFF
>TRBD2|14|TRBV5-5|few|TRBJ2-7
TGTGCCAGCAGCCCCGGGACTAGCGGGCACGAGCAGTACTTC
CASSPGTSGHEQYF
>.|12|TRBV3-1/TRBV3-2|.|TRBJ2-5
TGTGCCAGCAGCCCTACAGGGGAGACCCAGTACTTC
CASSPTGETQYF
>.|13|TRBV29-1|.|TRBJ1-2
TGCAGCGTTGCAGGGGATGGCGGCTATGGCTACACCTTC
CSVAGDGGYGYTF
>.|19|TRBV7-9|.|TRBJ1-4
TGTGCCAGCAGCTTAGCCGATCTCAAACAGGGTTCGACTAATGAAAAACTGTTTTTT
CASSLADLKQGSTNEKLFF
>.|15|TRBV7-9|.|TRBJ1-2
TGTGCCAGCAGCTTAGGAAACAGGGTCCACTATGGCTACACCTTC
CASSLGNRVHYGYTF
>TRBD2|15|TRBV5-1|.|TRBJ2-1
TGCGCCAGCAGCTTAAGCTCCGGGACTAGCAATGAGCAGTTCTTC
CASSLSSGTSNEQFF
>.|15|TRBV9|.|TRBJ2-2
TGTGCCAGCAGCGTTCCGGCAGGGAAAACCGGGGAGCTGTTTTTT
CASSVPAGKTGELFF
>.|13|TRBV19|.|TRBJ2-5
TGTGCCAGTAGTGTCGACTCCCAAGAGACCCAGTACTTC
CASSVDSQETQYF
>TRBD1|14|TRBV19|once|TRBJ2-7
TGTGCCAGTAGTATCCAGGACAGGGCCTACGAGCAGTACTTC
CASSIQDRAYEQYF
>.|14|TRBV27|.|TRBJ2-1
TGTGCCAGCAGGGACGGGACTCAAAATTATGAGCAGTTCTTC
CASRDGTQNYEQFF
>.|18|TRBV18|once|TRBJ2-6
TGTGCCAGCTCACCACAGGCCACCAGGCTCTCTGGGGCCAACGTCCTGACTTTC
CASSPQATRLSGANVLTF
>.|16|TRBV15|.|TRBJ1-1
TGTGCCACCAGCAGAGAGGTTGGCAGGGCTAACACTGAAGCTTTCTTT
CATSREVGRANTEAFF
>.|11|TRBV6-1|few|TRBJ2-3
TGTGCCAGCAGTGACCATTATACGCAGTATTTT
CASSDHYTQYF
>.|13|TRBV24-1|.|TRBJ2-7
TGTGCCACCAGCGGGACAGAGGGGGGCGAGCAGTACTTC
CATSGTEGGEQYF
>.|16|TRBV19|.|TRBJ1-5
TGTGCCAGTAGTATTGTAGGGGCTGCGGGGAATCAGCCCCAGCATTTT
CASSIVGAAGNQPQHF
>TRBD1|15|TRBV19|.|TRBJ2-2
TGTGCCAGTAGAAGACAGGGGGCAAACACCGGGGAGCTGTTTTTT
CASRRQGANTGELFF
>.|17|TRBV7-9|.|TRBJ2-6
TGTGCCAGCAGCTTCCGGTCCGTTTACTCTGGGGCCAACGTCCTGACTTTC
CASSFRSVYSGANVLTF
>TRBD2|15|TRBV7-3|.|TRBJ2-1
TGTGCCAGCAGCTTAGATAGCGGGGGGGCCGGTGAGCAGTTCTTC
CASSLDSGGAGEQFF
>.|16|TRBV4-1|.|TRBJ1-2
TGCGCCAGCAGCCAAGAAGTTGGCGGGGATGGCTATGGCTACACCTTC
CASSQEVGGDGYGYTF
>.|18|TRBV11-2|.|TRBJ1-3
TGTGCCAGCAGCTTAGATTCCTGGACTGCGAGCTCTGGAAACACCATATATTTT
CASSLDSWTASSGNTIYF
>TRBD2|19|TRBV10-2|.|TRBJ2-5
TGCGCCAGTTCCCCTTGGGGGCTAGCGGGGGGGTTAGCCTTGGAGACCCAGTACTTC
CASSPWGLAGGLALETQYF
>.|14|TRBV15|.|TRBJ2-7
TGTGCCACCAGCTCAGGACAGCCAGCCTACGAGCAGTACTTC
CATSSGQPAYEQYF
>.|14|TRBV6-6|.|TRBJ1-3
TGTGCCAGCAGTTACGACAGCTCTGGAAACACCATATATTTT
CASSYDSSGNTIYF
>.|15|TRBV19|.|TRBJ1-2
TGTGCCAGTAGTAGCCCGGGACAATCAAACTATGGCTACACCTTC
CASSSPGQSNYGYTF
>TRBD1|16|TRBV24-1|.|TRBJ2-1
TGTGCCACCAGTGAACCCCAGGGACAGGGCCACAATGAGCAGTTCTTC
CATSEPQGQGHNEQFF
>.|13|TRBV3-1/TRBV3-2|.|TRBJ1-1
TGTGCCAGCAGCTACTCGGTGAACACTGAAGCTTTCTTT
CASSYSVNTEAFF
>TRBD1|15|TRBV6-5|.|TRBJ1-1
TGTGCCAGCAGACTAGTGGGACAGCCGAACACTGAAGCTTTCTTT
CASRLVGQPNTEAFF
>TRBD2|14|TRBV5-1|.|TRBJ2-7
TGCGCCAGCAGCTACCCCAGGGAGGGCTACGAGCAGTACTTC
CASSYPREGYEQYF
>TRBD1|15|TRBV7-6|.|TRBJ1-2
TGTGCCAGCAGCTTAGGAGGGGGCCAGAACTATGGCTACACCTTC
CASSLGGGQNYGYTF
>.|14|TRBV7-2|.|TRBJ1-2
TGTGCCAGCAGCTTAGGGGGCGTCCACTATGGCTACACCTTC
CASSLGGVHYGYTF